What follows describes a single T cell receptor beta chain. For CDR3 and TCR beta VDJ profiling, genomic DNA was the template used. One entry per CDR3 protein results from TCRdb running MiXCR on the reads. The sample contains 250,000 to 350,000 distinct CDR3 sequences, around 60% of which appear only once. This sample was taken from a study of CD8+CD57+ T cells in acquired aplastic anemia. At the level of the study: Sorted cells (CD4+ and CD8+) yielded DNA amounts that averaged about 3.1 ug.

CDR3 length: 15 residues. Per germline, CDR1 SNHLY and CDR2 FYNNEI. The V and J ends lost 4 bases and 6 bases, in that order; junction bases with no gene match: 7. The sequenced sample consisted of sorted CD4+, CD8+, or CD8+CD57+ T cells (not recorded which) from PBMCs. The TCR sequence derives from a human donor with severe aplastic anemia or a healthy control (not recorded which). The chain joins TRBV2 to TRBJ2-1; TRBD2 matches 9 bases. For the CDR3, the DNA is TGTGCCAGCAGTGCTGCGGCGGGGGGGATCAATGAGCAGTTCTTC. It translates to CASSAAAGGINEQFF.